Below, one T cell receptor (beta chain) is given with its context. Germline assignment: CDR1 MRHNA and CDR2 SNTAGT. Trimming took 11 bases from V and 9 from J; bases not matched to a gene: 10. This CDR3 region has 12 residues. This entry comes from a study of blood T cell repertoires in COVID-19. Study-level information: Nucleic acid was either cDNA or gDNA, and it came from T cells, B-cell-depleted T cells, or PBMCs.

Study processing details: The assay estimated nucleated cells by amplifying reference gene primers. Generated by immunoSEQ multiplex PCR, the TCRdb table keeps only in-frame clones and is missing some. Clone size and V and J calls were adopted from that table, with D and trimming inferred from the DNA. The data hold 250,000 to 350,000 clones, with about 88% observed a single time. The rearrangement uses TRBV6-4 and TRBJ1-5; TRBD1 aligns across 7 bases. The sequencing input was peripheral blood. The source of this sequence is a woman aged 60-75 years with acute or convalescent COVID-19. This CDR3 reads CAGNRGRRPQHF. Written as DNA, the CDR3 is TGTGCCGGGAACAGGGGAAGGCGGCCCCAGCATTTT.